The rows below give T cell receptor beta chains drawn from one sample of a study of cytotoxic CD8 clonotypes in ibrutinib-treated CLL. Clones were read by immunoSEQ multiplex PCR, and TCRdb kept only the in-frame ones, dropping some. The sample has about 69,000 clones; 80% are singletons. The sample was PBMCs, taken at disease progression, from a patient treated with ibrutinib. Receptors originate from a human donor with chronic lymphocytic leukemia. Both conserved end residues are part of each CDR3. The order of the fields is V gene, clone size, J gene, CDR3 length, D gene, CDR3 DNA, CDR3 protein. D genes are given only for firm matches. Expanded clones get a size class; other rows say once, few or many, or leave the size out.

v_gene: TRBV2
abundance: few
j_gene: TRBJ1-6
len: 14
d_gene: -
CDR3nt: TGTGCCAGCAACCCCCAAATTCGTCATTCACCCCTCCACTTT
CDR3aa: CASNPQIRHSPLHF

v_gene: TRBV7-3
abundance: -
j_gene: TRBJ1-3
len: 16
d_gene: TRBD1
CDR3nt: TGTGCCAGCAGCGTCACGGGACAGGGAATTGGAAACACCATATATTTT
CDR3aa: CASSVTGQGIGNTIYF

v_gene: TRBV28
abundance: -
j_gene: TRBJ1-2
len: 13
d_gene: -
CDR3nt: TGTGCCAGCAGTTTCATCAGGGTTAAAGGCTACACCTTC
CDR3aa: CASSFIRVKGYTF

v_gene: TRBV7-8
abundance: -
j_gene: TRBJ2-7
len: 14
d_gene: -
CDR3nt: TGTGCCAGCAGAGACTACAGGGAAACCTACGAGCAGTACTTC
CDR3aa: CASRDYRETYEQYF

v_gene: TRBV27
abundance: -
j_gene: TRBJ2-7
len: 15
d_gene: TRBD1
CDR3nt: TGTGCCAGCCGTTGGGGACAGGGTTTTCCCTACGAGCAGTACTTC
CDR3aa: CASRWGQGFPYEQYF

v_gene: TRBV12-5
abundance: -
j_gene: TRBJ2-7
len: 14
d_gene: TRBD1
CDR3nt: TGTGCTAGTGGCCCAAACAGGGGTACCTACGAGCAGTACTTC
CDR3aa: CASGPNRGTYEQYF

v_gene: TRBV7-6
abundance: -
j_gene: TRBJ1-3
len: 16
d_gene: -
CDR3nt: TGTGCCAGCAGCTCCCCGAGATCTGGGGAAGGAAACACCATATATTTT
CDR3aa: CASSSPRSGEGNTIYF

v_gene: TRBV29-1
abundance: -
j_gene: TRBJ2-7
len: 13
d_gene: -
CDR3nt: TGCAGCGTTGATGCCCAGGGTGGCTACGAGCAGTACTTC
CDR3aa: CSVDAQGGYEQYF

v_gene: TRBV27
abundance: once
j_gene: TRBJ1-5
len: 14
d_gene: -
CDR3nt: TGTGCCAGCAGGGAACAGGGTTCCAATCAGCCCCAGCATTTT
CDR3aa: CASREQGSNQPQHF

v_gene: TRBV28
abundance: -
j_gene: TRBJ2-7
len: 12
d_gene: -
CDR3nt: TGTGCCAGCACCCACCTATCGGGGGAGCAGTACTTC
CDR3aa: CASTHLSGEQYF

v_gene: TRBV2
abundance: -
j_gene: TRBJ2-1
len: 15
d_gene: TRBD2
CDR3nt: TGTGCCAGCAGTGACCCCAGCGGGAGGGGGAATGAGCAGTTCTTC
CDR3aa: CASSDPSGRGNEQFF

v_gene: TRBV19
abundance: few
j_gene: TRBJ1-2
len: 15
d_gene: TRBD1
CDR3nt: TGTGCCAGTAGTATAGACACAGGGGCCGTCTATGGCTACACCTTC
CDR3aa: CASSIDTGAVYGYTF